These 19 T cell receptor beta chains came from one sample sequenced in a study of shared clonotypes between healthy human individuals. Sequencing was performed with immunoSEQ multiplex PCR; in TCRdb, only in-frame clones are kept and a portion is missing. The sample records 500,000 or so clones, 95% to 97% being singletons. Sequencing was performed on naive CD4+ T cells sorted from blood. Specified subset: CD45RA+ positively selected. These receptors originate from a woman under 40 in good health.

For this clone: The same CDR3 also results from other DNA sequences found in this sample. The DNA of the CDR3 is TGTGCCAGCAGCCCGAGGAGGAACACTGAAGCTTTCTTT. Residues: CASSPRRNTEAFF. This rearrangement joins TRBV6-5 to TRBJ1-1, with D uncertain. V lost 6 bases to trimming and J lost 1 base, with 9 bases between them. The CDR3 totals 13 residues. The germline CDR1 and CDR2 sequences are MNHEY and SVGAGI.

The chain recombines TRBV28 with TRBJ2-1; the match to TRBD2 covers 9 bases. Germline CDR1 is MDHEN and CDR2 is SYDVKM. The CDR3 sequence is 17 residues long. V gave up 4 bases and J gave up 8 bases; unmatched junction bases: 15. CDR3 coding DNA: TGTGCCAGCAGTTCCCGCCTTCTAGCGGGAATTGATGATGAGCAGTTCTTC. This codes for CASSSRLLAGIDDEQFF. The entire variable domain, with the rest obtained from reference TRBV28 and TRBJ2-1, is as follows: DVKVTQSSRYLVKRTGEKVFLECVQDMDHENMFWYRQDPGLGLRLIYFSYDVKMKEKGDIPEGYSVSREKKERFSLILESASTNQTSMYLCASSSRLLAGIDDEQFFGPGTRLTVL.

The V gene is TRBV27, the J gene TRBJ1-5; 9 nucleotides align to TRBD1. Germline CDR1 reads MNHEY; CDR2 reads SMNVEV (reference sequence). The CDR3 totals 15 residues. V lost 2 bases, J lost 11 bases, and 10 bases stayed unmatched. The CDR3 region is CASSLGTGLNLAQHF. The CDR3 DNA reads as TGTGCCAGCAGTTTAGGGACAGGGCTTAATCTTGCCCAGCATTTT.

The CDR3 DNA is TGTGCCAGCAGTTTTATCGGGACTAGCGGGGTCGATGAGCAGTTCTTC. This gives the protein CASSFIGTSGVDEQFF. The chain uses TRBV28 and TRBJ2-1, with 13 bases identical to TRBD2. V was pared by 3 bases and J by 8 bases, with 7 bases of the junction left unmatched. Germline CDR1 is MDHEN and CDR2 is SYDVKM. This CDR3 is 16 amino acids long.

The rearrangement uses TRBV19 and TRBJ1-2; TRBD1 matches at 10 bases. The germline CDR1 and CDR2 sequences are LNHDA and SQIVND (reference sequence). This CDR3 comprises 13 residues. The V and J ends lost 9 bases and 4 bases, in that order; junction bases with no gene match: 5. The CDR3 protein is CASGTGDFYGYTF. CDR3 DNA sequence: TGTGCCAGCGGGACAGGGGATTTCTATGGCTACACCTTC.

CDR3 coding DNA: TGTGCCAGCAGTCCCTACAAAGGGGGTTACGAGCAGTACTTC. It encodes CASSPYKGGYEQYF. V usage is TRBV6-5 and J usage is TRBJ2-7; possibly TRBD1 for D (6 bases). Germline CDR1 is MNHEY and CDR2 is SVGAGI. There are 14 residues in the CDR3. Trimming took off 5 bases at V and 4 bases at J, with 15 bases between the two ends.

This chain joins TRBV15 and TRBJ2-6; the D gene is possibly TRBD2 (6 bases). V lost 4 bases to trimming and J lost 2 bases, with 9 bases between them. Germline V gene sequence: CDR1 LNHNV, CDR2 YYDKDF (reference sequence). This CDR3 has 15 residues. The CDR3 sequence is CATSTTGAGANVLTF. In nucleotides, the CDR3 is TGTGCCACCAGCACAACGGGAGCTGGGGCCAACGTCCTGACTTTC.

V usage is TRBV28 and J usage is TRBJ2-1; TRBD1 matches at 8 bases. This CDR3 spans 15 amino acids. Germline-derived CDR1 and CDR2 are MDHEN and SYDVKM. J was trimmed by 8 bases and V by 6 bases; bases with no gene match: 12. Here the CDR3 reads CASSEDRGVAYEQFF. In DNA form, the CDR3 reads TGTGCCAGCAGCGAAGACAGGGGAGTTGCCTATGAGCAGTTCTTC.

The chain links TRBV10-3 to TRBJ2-7; perhaps D is TRBD1 or TRBD2 (5 bases each). The CDR3 has 15 amino acids. V was cut by 3 bases and J by 0 bases, with 12 bases left in between. Per the germline V gene, CDR1 is ENHRY and CDR2 is SYGVKD. CDR3 coding DNA: TGTGCCATCAGTGACCGGGGCCAGAGCTCCTACGAGCAGTACTTC. Its translation is CAISDRGQSSYEQYF.

This chain links TRBV11-2 with TRBJ2-7; 12 bases match TRBD2. Per germline, CDR1 SGHAT and CDR2 FQNNGV. V was pared by 4 bases and J by 0 bases, with 4 bases of the junction left unmatched. This CDR3 spans 16 amino acids. CDR3 region: CASSSRTSGTSYEQYF. The DNA of the CDR3 is TGTGCCAGCAGCTCACGGACTAGCGGGACCTCCTACGAGCAGTACTTC.

This chain links TRBV11-2 with TRBJ1-6; 8 nucleotides match TRBD1. The CDR3 totals 14 residues. The ends lost 1 base at V and 7 bases at J; junction bases unmatched: 0. Germline CDR1 is SGHAT and CDR2 is FQNNGV. Here the CDR3 reads CASSLGQGNSPLHF. CDR3 DNA: TGTGCCAGCAGCTTAGGACAGGGGAATTCACCCCTCCACTTT.

The chain links TRBV4-1 to TRBJ2-1, with 8 bases identical to TRBD2. J lost 2 bases, V lost 4 bases, and 7 bases had no gene match. CDR3 length: 16 residues. Germline assignment: CDR1 MGHRA and CDR2 YSYEKL. Here the CDR3 reads CASSRTGTRPYNEQFF. Written as DNA, the CDR3 is TGCGCCAGCAGCCGTACCGGGACTAGGCCCTACAATGAGCAGTTCTTC.

The chain uses TRBV30 and TRBJ2-5; TRBD2 matches 8 bases. TRBJ2-7 explains the end of the DNA better; the J call may be wrong. This CDR3 has 13 residues. Germline V CDR1 and CDR2: GTSNPN, SVGIG (reference sequence). The CDR3 DNA reads as TGTGCCTGGCGGGGGGGTTTCGCCCTCGAGCAGTACTTC. Its protein is CAWRGGFALEQYF.

The V gene is TRBV28, the J gene TRBJ1-2; 8 bases line up with TRBD1. Germline CDR1 and CDR2: MDHEN and SYDVKM. The V gene end was trimmed by 7 bases and the J gene end by 0 bases; junction bases not matched to a gene: 10. The CDR3 totals 16 residues. CDR3 bases: TGTGCCAGCACTGGGCGACAGGGGACCTCTAACTATGGCTACACCTTC. It encodes CASTGRQGTSNYGYTF.

V gene TRBV4-1 combines with J gene TRBJ2-5; D is possibly TRBD1 (7 bases). The length of the CDR3 is 15 residues. Trimming took off 3 bases at V and 7 bases at J, with 18 bases between the two ends. Germline V CDR1 and CDR2: MGHRA, YSYEKL. The CDR3, as DNA: TGCGCCAGCAGCCAGCCCCCTCCCAGGGGGGCGACCCAGTACTTC. This codes for CASSQPPPRGATQYF.

DNA for the CDR3: TGCGCCAGCAGTGCAGGGGTCACCCAGCCCCAGCATTTT. Translated: CASSAGVTQPQHF. The chain uses TRBV10-1 and TRBJ1-5; D might be TRBD1 (6 bases). The CDR3 is 13 amino acids. Trimming stripped 4 bases from V and 7 bases from J, with 11 bases between. CDR1 is WNHNN, CDR2 SYGVQD, per germline (reference sequence).

The chain is built from TRBV7-6 and TRBJ2-7; D may correspond to TRBD1 or TRBD2 (5 bases each). The V gene's germline CDR1 is SGHVS and CDR2 FNYEAQ. V lost 3 bases to trimming and J lost 6 bases, with 9 bases between them. The CDR3 extends over 12 amino acids. The CDR3 coding sequence is TGTGCCAGCAGCTTCTGGGGGTCCGAGCAGTACTTC. It encodes CASSFWGSEQYF.

The V gene is TRBV5-1, the J gene TRBJ2-2, with TRBD2 matching 10 bases. Germline loops: CDR1 SGHRS, CDR2 YFSETQ. J lost 1 base, V lost 1 base, and 4 bases had no gene match. This CDR3 has 17 amino acids. This CDR3 reads CASSLLEREGNTGELFF. CDR3 bases: TGCGCCAGCAGCTTGTTGGAGCGGGAGGGGAACACCGGGGAGCTGTTTTTT. The variable domain in full, with the rest retrieved from reference TRBV5-1 and TRBJ2-2, is KAGVTQTPRYLIKTRGQQVTLSCSPISGHRSVSWYQQTPGQGLQFLFEYFSETQRNKGNFPGRFSGRQFSNSRSEMNVSTLELGDSALYLCASSLLEREGNTGELFFGEGSRLTVL.

The rearrangement joins TRBV5-5 to TRBJ1-5; possible D gene TRBD1, 5 bases. This CDR3 contains 13 residues. Trimming pared 0 bases from V and 4 bases from J, leaving 5 bases between. The germline V gene has CDR1 SGHKS and CDR2 YYEKEE (reference sequence). In DNA, the CDR3 is TGTGCCAGCAGCTTGGACAGGAATCAGCCCCAGCATTTT. This sequence encodes CASSLDRNQPQHF.